The source of this T cell receptor beta chain is a study of CD4 T cell repertoires and nickel (dated by TCRdb to 2020 to 2022). Library generation was performed with RT-PCR. The run used an Illumina MiSeq. TCRdb took the public reads, trimmed them with fastp at Q25, ran MiXCR for clone calling and kept in-frame beta chains. Here each entry gathers all rows of one CDR3 protein and keeps the most common genes and DNA. This sample is represented by roughly 620 distinct CDR3 sequences; approximately 44% of them were singletons. The ten largest make up 14% of the sample. Comments on this clonotype: Its antigen is unknown. No base quality values were provided; no much bigger clone lies one nucleotide off.

CDR1 and CDR2 are read off the germline V gene as SGHAT and FQNNGV. From its cysteine to its phenylalanine, the CDR3 spans 16 amino acids. The DNA shown is the 48-base CDR3, in frame from base 1. Cut back by 0 bases and 0 bases, the V and J ends lie 9 bases apart. Sequencing used CD4+ T cells from blood, not recorded whether cultured. In this chain, TRBV11-2 is recombined with TRBJ2-4, with no confident D gene call. The sequence was obtained from a human donor in a nickel allergy study, with or without nickel allergy (not recorded which). It is not recorded whether this sample comes from one donor or several. CDR3 protein: CASSLDVLLAKNIQYF. Read as DNA, the sequence is TGTGCCAGCAGCTTAGACGTGTTACTAGCCAAAAACATTCAGTACTTC. Reference TRBV11-2 and TRBJ2-4 genes cover what lies past the CDR3, so the full variable domain is EAGVAQSPRYKIIEKRQSVAFWCNPISGHATLYWYQQILGQGPKLLIQFQNNGVVDDSQLPKDRFSAERLKGVDSTLKIQPAKLEDSAVYLCASSLDVLLAKNIQYFGAGTRLSVL.